Listed below are T cell receptor beta chains from one sample, sequenced in a study of T cell responses to AZD1222 COVID-19 vaccine. This table comes from immunoSEQ multiplex PCR, and its TCRdb copy is limited to in-frame clones, with some not included. The sample holds 140,000 or so clones, roughly 87% seen once. The material sequenced was peripheral blood, taken 28 days after the second dose of the MenACWY control vaccine. The receptors originated from an adult who received the MenACWY meningococcal vaccine as a control. Both conserved end residues are part of each CDR3. Each record gives: V gene, D gene, clone size, J gene, CDR3 DNA, CDR3 protein. D genes are given only for firm matches. Size tells how often a clone was seen (once, few, many) or the class of an expanded clone, and some rows leave it out.

v_gene: TRBV6-5
d_gene: TRBD2
abundance: .
j_gene: TRBJ2-7
CDR3nt: TGTGCCAGCAGTTATACGGGCGGCGGGAGGGGCGAGCAGTACTTC
CDR3aa: CASSYTGGGRGEQYF

v_gene: TRBV5-1
d_gene: TRBD1
abundance: .
j_gene: TRBJ2-2
CDR3nt: TGCGCCAGCAGCTTCAGGGGGAAAGCGAACACCGGGGAGCTGTTTTTT
CDR3aa: CASSFRGKANTGELFF

v_gene: TRBV5-1
d_gene: .
abundance: .
j_gene: TRBJ1-5
CDR3nt: TGCGCCAGCAGCTTGGGGGGGGTCCCCAATCAGCCCCAGCATTTT
CDR3aa: CASSLGGVPNQPQHF

v_gene: TRBV5-1
d_gene: .
abundance: .
j_gene: TRBJ1-2
CDR3nt: TGCGCCAGCAGCGACGGACATTTGGAGGGCTACACCTTC
CDR3aa: CASSDGHLEGYTF

v_gene: TRBV7-2
d_gene: .
abundance: .
j_gene: TRBJ1-5
CDR3nt: TGTGCCAGCAGCTTAGGAATCGGGGGGCGCAGGGGCAATCAGCCCCAGCATTTT
CDR3aa: CASSLGIGGRRGNQPQHF

v_gene: TRBV7-9
d_gene: .
abundance: .
j_gene: TRBJ1-1
CDR3nt: TGTGCCAGCAGCTTAGACAAGGCGCGAGCTTTCTTT
CDR3aa: CASSLDKARAFF

v_gene: TRBV7-9
d_gene: .
abundance: once
j_gene: TRBJ1-6
CDR3nt: TGTGCCAGCAGCTTAGGCTATAATAATTCACCCCTCCACTTT
CDR3aa: CASSLGYNNSPLHF

v_gene: TRBV12-3/TRBV12-4
d_gene: .
abundance: .
j_gene: TRBJ2-3
CDR3nt: TGTGCCAGCAGTTTTTTGGGGAGCGCGCAGTATTTT
CDR3aa: CASSFLGSAQYF

v_gene: TRBV6-6
d_gene: TRBD2
abundance: .
j_gene: TRBJ2-3
CDR3nt: TGTGCCAGCAGTCGCCTAGCGGGGGTTGTGCCAGATACGCAGTATTTT
CDR3aa: CASSRLAGVVPDTQYF

v_gene: TRBV4-3
d_gene: .
abundance: .
j_gene: TRBJ2-1
CDR3nt: TGCGCCAGCAGCCAAGCGGGGAGCTCCTACAATGAGCAGTTCTTC
CDR3aa: CASSQAGSSYNEQFF

v_gene: TRBV27
d_gene: TRBD1
abundance: .
j_gene: TRBJ2-7
CDR3nt: TGTGCCAGCAGTTTAGGGACAGCCTACGAGCAGTACTTC
CDR3aa: CASSLGTAYEQYF

v_gene: TRBV19
d_gene: .
abundance: .
j_gene: TRBJ2-7
CDR3nt: TGTGCCAGTAGTCTACGGGGGTCGTTGGGCTCCTACGAGCAGTACTTC
CDR3aa: CASSLRGSLGSYEQYF

v_gene: TRBV7-2
d_gene: TRBD1
abundance: .
j_gene: TRBJ2-1
CDR3nt: TGTGCCAGCCGGGGACAGGGGTCCTACAATGAGCAGTTCTTC
CDR3aa: CASRGQGSYNEQFF

v_gene: TRBV4-1
d_gene: .
abundance: .
j_gene: TRBJ1-4
CDR3nt: TGCGCCAGCAGCCAAGTGACACGGCGGACTAATGAAAAACTGTTTTTT
CDR3aa: CASSQVTRRTNEKLFF

v_gene: TRBV30
d_gene: .
abundance: .
j_gene: TRBJ2-5
CDR3nt: TGTGCCTGCCCTGGGAGGGGGCAAGAGACCCAGTACTTC
CDR3aa: CACPGRGQETQYF

v_gene: TRBV4-1
d_gene: .
abundance: once
j_gene: TRBJ2-3
CDR3nt: TGCGCCAGCAGCCAAGGCCAAGGAGCGGGCCTCACAGATACGCAGTATTTT
CDR3aa: CASSQGQGAGLTDTQYF

v_gene: TRBV7-2
d_gene: .
abundance: .
j_gene: TRBJ2-1
CDR3nt: TGTGCCAGCAGCTTACGTTCCCTAGGGGATGAGCAGTTCTTC
CDR3aa: CASSLRSLGDEQFF

v_gene: TRBV7-2
d_gene: TRBD2
abundance: .
j_gene: TRBJ2-7
CDR3nt: TGTGCCAGCAGCCCCGCCGGGACTAGCGAGTACGAGCAGTACTTC
CDR3aa: CASSPAGTSEYEQYF

v_gene: TRBV18
d_gene: TRBD1
abundance: .
j_gene: TRBJ2-1
CDR3nt: TGTGCCAGCTCACCGGGACAGAACTACAATGAGCAGTTCTTC
CDR3aa: CASSPGQNYNEQFF

v_gene: TRBV5-6
d_gene: .
abundance: .
j_gene: TRBJ2-5
CDR3nt: TGTGCCAGCAGTAAAACAGGAATCCAAGAGACCCAGTACTTC
CDR3aa: CASSKTGIQETQYF

v_gene: TRBV4-2
d_gene: TRBD1
abundance: once
j_gene: TRBJ2-3
CDR3nt: TGTGCCAGCAGCCAAGATCGGGACAGGGGTACAGATACGCAGTATTTT
CDR3aa: CASSQDRDRGTDTQYF

v_gene: TRBV5-1
d_gene: .
abundance: .
j_gene: TRBJ2-7
CDR3nt: TGCGCCAGCAGCTTGATATCTCTTGGAGGAGGCGAGCAGTACTTC
CDR3aa: CASSLISLGGGEQYF

v_gene: TRBV6-5
d_gene: .
abundance: .
j_gene: TRBJ2-7
CDR3nt: TGTGCCAGCAGCCCCGAGGTGGCCTACGCCTACGAGCAGTACTTC
CDR3aa: CASSPEVAYAYEQYF

v_gene: TRBV30
d_gene: .
abundance: .
j_gene: TRBJ1-3
CDR3nt: TGTGCCGGAACAGGACTCTCTGGAAACACCATATATTTT
CDR3aa: CAGTGLSGNTIYF

v_gene: TRBV7-9
d_gene: .
abundance: .
j_gene: TRBJ1-1
CDR3nt: TGTGCCAGCAGCCCAAAATCTGCGGGCCCCGAGAACACTGAAGCTTTCTTT
CDR3aa: CASSPKSAGPENTEAFF

v_gene: TRBV6-4
d_gene: .
abundance: .
j_gene: TRBJ2-1
CDR3nt: TGTGCCAGCAGTGATTGTCGGGGGCATTCCCCCTCCTACAATGAGCAGTTCTTC
CDR3aa: CASSDCRGHSPSYNEQFF

v_gene: TRBV12-3/TRBV12-4
d_gene: .
abundance: few
j_gene: TRBJ2-1
CDR3nt: TGTGCCAGCAGTTTACGACGGACTAATGAGCAGTTCTTC
CDR3aa: CASSLRRTNEQFF

v_gene: TRBV7-2
d_gene: TRBD1
abundance: .
j_gene: TRBJ2-3
CDR3nt: TGTGCCAGCAGCTGGACAGGGCCAGGAGATACGCAGTATTTT
CDR3aa: CASSWTGPGDTQYF

v_gene: TRBV4-3
d_gene: .
abundance: .
j_gene: TRBJ2-5
CDR3nt: TGCGCCAGCAGCCAAGGATCCCTCTCGAGCGGGTTGGAGACCCAGTACTTC
CDR3aa: CASSQGSLSSGLETQYF